The rows below give T cell receptor beta chains drawn from one sample of a study of cytomegalovirus exposure and HLA in healthy donors. Assay: immunoSEQ multiplex PCR; the TCRdb copy retains only in-frame clones and omits some. The table has 95,000 to 100,000 clones, approximately 80% seen once. Sequencing was carried out using PBMCs. The receptor source for this set is a man between 60 and 75 years old in good health and CMV-seropositive. The CDR3 runs from the conserved cysteine through the conserved F or W. The order of the fields is D gene, clone size, V gene, J gene, CDR3 protein, CDR3 DNA. D genes are given only for firm matches. For some rows the clone size is stated as once, few or many, or as a class when expanded; others skip it.

>TRBD2|NA|TRBV30|TRBJ2-5
CAFGPGSGGDQETQYF
TGTGCCTTCGGCCCCGGTAGCGGGGGGGACCAAGAGACCCAGTACTTC
>TRBD1|NA|TRBV15|TRBJ2-7
CATSGTGGVYEQYF
TGTGCCACCAGCGGAACAGGGGGCGTCTACGAGCAGTACTTC
>TRBD2|NA|TRBV7-3|TRBJ2-6
CASSRGGGFSGANVLTF
TGTGCCAGCAGCCGCGGCGGGGGGTTCTCTGGGGCCAACGTCCTGACTTTC
>NA|NA|TRBV6-5|TRBJ1-2
CASSYQGLDYGYTF
TGTGCCAGCAGTTACCAGGGACTGGACTATGGCTACACCTTC
>NA|NA|TRBV7-8|TRBJ1-6
CASSSLSGGDSPLHF
TGTGCCAGCAGCTCTCTTTCGGGCGGGGATTCACCCCTCCACTTT
>NA|few|TRBV19|TRBJ1-4
CASSIVSVGSEKLFF
TGTGCCAGTAGTATAGTTTCAGTGGGGAGTGAAAAACTGTTTTTT
>NA|NA|TRBV19|TRBJ2-2
CASSIGPPTAELFF
TGTGCCAGTAGTATAGGCCCTCCTACCGCGGAGCTGTTTTTT
>NA|NA|TRBV4-2|TRBJ2-7
CASSQAPAVYEQYF
TGTGCCAGCAGCCAAGCTCCAGCGGTTTACGAGCAGTACTTC
>NA|NA|TRBV10-2|TRBJ2-7
CASSGQTDSYEQYF
TGCGCCAGCAGTGGACAGACGGATTCCTACGAGCAGTACTTC
>TRBD2|once|TRBV7-9|TRBJ2-2
CSSSVTSGGAHTGELFF
TGTTCCAGCAGCGTAACGAGCGGGGGGGCCCACACCGGGGAGCTGTTTTTT
>NA|NA|TRBV5-4|TRBJ1-1
CASRGGLELMGAFF
TGTGCCAGCAGGGGGGGACTCGAACTAATGGGGGCTTTCTTT
>TRBD2|NA|TRBV4-1|TRBJ2-7
CASSQGRIAGSNTYEQYF
TGCGCCAGCAGCCAAGGGAGGATAGCGGGGAGTAACACCTACGAGCAGTACTTC
>NA|NA|TRBV20-1|TRBJ1-1
CSANGGAAFF
TGCAGTGCAAACGGAGGGGCAGCTTTCTTT
>NA|few|TRBV6-6|TRBJ2-5
CASSLQRQAQYF
TGTGCCAGCAGTTTACAGCGACAGGCCCAGTACTTC
>NA|NA|TRBV7-8|TRBJ1-3
CASSPDGSSGNTIYF
TGTGCCAGCAGCCCGGACGGGAGCTCTGGAAACACCATATATTTT
>TRBD1|NA|TRBV7-2|TRBJ2-5
CASSYKGQGRETQYF
TGTGCCAGCAGCTATAAAGGACAGGGACGGGAGACCCAGTACTTC
>NA|NA|TRBV5-4|TRBJ2-7
CASSLQGGHSYEQYF
TGTGCCAGCAGCTTGCAGGGGGGCCACTCCTACGAGCAGTACTTC
>NA|NA|TRBV28|TRBJ1-1
CASSLIGGPNTEAFF
TGTGCCAGCAGTTTAATAGGGGGACCGAACACTGAAGCTTTCTTT